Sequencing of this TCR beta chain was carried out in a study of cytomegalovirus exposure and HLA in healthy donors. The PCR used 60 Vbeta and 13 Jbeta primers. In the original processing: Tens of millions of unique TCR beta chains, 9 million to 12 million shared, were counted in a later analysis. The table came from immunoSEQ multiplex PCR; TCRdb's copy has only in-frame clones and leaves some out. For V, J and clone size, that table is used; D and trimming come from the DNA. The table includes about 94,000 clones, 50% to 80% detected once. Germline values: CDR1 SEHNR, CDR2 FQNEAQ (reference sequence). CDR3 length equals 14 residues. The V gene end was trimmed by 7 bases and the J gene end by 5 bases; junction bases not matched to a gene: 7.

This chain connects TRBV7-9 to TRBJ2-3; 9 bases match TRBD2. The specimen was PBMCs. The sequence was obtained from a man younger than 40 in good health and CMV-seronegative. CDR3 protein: CASTQRGAGDTQYF. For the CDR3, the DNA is TGTGCCAGCACCCAGCGGGGGGCGGGAGATACGCAGTATTTT.